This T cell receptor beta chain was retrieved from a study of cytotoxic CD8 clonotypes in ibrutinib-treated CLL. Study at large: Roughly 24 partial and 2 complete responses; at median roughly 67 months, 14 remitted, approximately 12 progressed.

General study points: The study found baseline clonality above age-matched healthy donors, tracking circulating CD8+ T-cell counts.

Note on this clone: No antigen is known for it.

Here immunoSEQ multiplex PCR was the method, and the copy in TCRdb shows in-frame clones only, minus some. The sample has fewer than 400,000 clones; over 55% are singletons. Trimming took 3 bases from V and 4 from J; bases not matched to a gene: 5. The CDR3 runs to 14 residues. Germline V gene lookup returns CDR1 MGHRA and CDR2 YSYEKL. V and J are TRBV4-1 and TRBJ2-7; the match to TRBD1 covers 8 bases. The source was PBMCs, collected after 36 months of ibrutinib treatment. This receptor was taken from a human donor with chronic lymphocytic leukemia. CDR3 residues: CASSQTGVAYEQYF. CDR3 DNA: TGCGCCAGCAGCCAGACAGGGGTGGCTTACGAGCAGTACTTC.